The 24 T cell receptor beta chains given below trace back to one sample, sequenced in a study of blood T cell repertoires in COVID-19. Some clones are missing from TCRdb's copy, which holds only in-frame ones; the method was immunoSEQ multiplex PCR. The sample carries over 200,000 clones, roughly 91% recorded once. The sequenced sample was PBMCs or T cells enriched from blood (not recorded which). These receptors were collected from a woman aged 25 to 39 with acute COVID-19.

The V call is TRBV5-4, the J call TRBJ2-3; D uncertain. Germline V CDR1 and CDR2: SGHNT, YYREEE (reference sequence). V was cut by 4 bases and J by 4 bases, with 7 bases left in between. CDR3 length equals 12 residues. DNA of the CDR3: TGTGCCAGCAGCGACTCGGCAGATACGCAGTATTTT. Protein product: CASSDSADTQYF.

CDR3 DNA sequence: TGTGCCATCATTCGGACAGAGTACAGGGCCTCTGGGGACACTGAAGCTTTCTTT. Amino acid sequence: CAIIRTEYRASGDTEAFF. The chain carries TRBV10-3 and TRBJ1-1; maybe TRBD1 (6 bases). CDR1 is ENHRY, CDR2 SYGVKD, per germline. The V end lost 7 bases, the J end lost 3 bases, and 27 bases lay between the germline ends. The CDR3 loop spans 18 amino acids.

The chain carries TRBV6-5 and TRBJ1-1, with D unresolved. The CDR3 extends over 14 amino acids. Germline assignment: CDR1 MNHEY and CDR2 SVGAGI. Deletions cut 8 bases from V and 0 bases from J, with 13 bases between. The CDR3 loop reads CASAPEVMNTEAFF. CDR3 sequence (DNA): TGTGCCAGCGCTCCAGAGGTCATGAACACTGAAGCTTTCTTT.

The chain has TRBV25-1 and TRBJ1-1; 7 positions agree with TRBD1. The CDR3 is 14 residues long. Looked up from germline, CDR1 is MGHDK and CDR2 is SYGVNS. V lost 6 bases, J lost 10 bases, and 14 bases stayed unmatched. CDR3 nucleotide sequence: TGTGCCAGCAGATTATCAGGGACAGCCGAGAGAGCTTTCTTT. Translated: CASRLSGTAERAFF. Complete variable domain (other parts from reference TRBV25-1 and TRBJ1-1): EADIYQTPRYLVIGTGKKITLECSQTMGHDKMYWYQQDPGMELHLIHYSYGVNSTEKGDLSSESTVSRIRTEHFPLTLESARPSHTSQYLCASRLSGTAERAFFGQGTRLTVV.

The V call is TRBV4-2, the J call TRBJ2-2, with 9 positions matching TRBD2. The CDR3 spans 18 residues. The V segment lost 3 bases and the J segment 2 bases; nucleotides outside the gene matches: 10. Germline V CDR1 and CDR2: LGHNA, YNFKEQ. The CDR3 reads CASSHGNRLADNTGELFF. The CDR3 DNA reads TGTGCCAGCAGCCACGGAAATAGACTAGCGGATAACACCGGGGAGCTGTTTTTT.

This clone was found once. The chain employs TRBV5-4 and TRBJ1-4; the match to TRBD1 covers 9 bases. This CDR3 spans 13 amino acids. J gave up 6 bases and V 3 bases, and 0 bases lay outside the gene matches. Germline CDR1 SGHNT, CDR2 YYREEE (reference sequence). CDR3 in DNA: TGTGCCAGCAGCTGGACAGGGGATGAAAAACTGTTTTTT. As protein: CASSWTGDEKLFF.

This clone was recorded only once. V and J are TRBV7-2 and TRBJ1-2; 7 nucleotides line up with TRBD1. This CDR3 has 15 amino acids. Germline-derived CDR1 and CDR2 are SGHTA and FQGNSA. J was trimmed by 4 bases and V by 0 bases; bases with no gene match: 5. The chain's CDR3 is CASSLAGTASYGYTF. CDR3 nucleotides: TGTGCCAGCAGCTTAGCTGGGACAGCCTCCTATGGCTACACCTTC. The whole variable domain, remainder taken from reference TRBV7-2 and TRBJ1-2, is GAGVSQSPSNKVTEKGKDVELRCDPISGHTALYWYRQSLGQGLEFLIYFQGNSAPDKSGLPSDRFSAERTGGSVSTLTIQRTQQEDSAVYLCASSLAGTASYGYTFGSGTRLTVV.

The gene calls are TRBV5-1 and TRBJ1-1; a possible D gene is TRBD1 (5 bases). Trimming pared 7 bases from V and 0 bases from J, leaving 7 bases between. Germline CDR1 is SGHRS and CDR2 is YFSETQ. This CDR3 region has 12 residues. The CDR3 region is CASGHLNTEAFF. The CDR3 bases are TGCGCCAGCGGACACCTGAACACTGAAGCTTTCTTT.

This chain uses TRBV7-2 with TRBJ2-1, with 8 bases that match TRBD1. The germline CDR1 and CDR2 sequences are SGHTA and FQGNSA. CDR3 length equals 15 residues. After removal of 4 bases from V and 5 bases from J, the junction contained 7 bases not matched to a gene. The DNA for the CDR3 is TGTGCCAGCAGCTCCCGCTGGACAGGGAACAATGAGCAGTTCTTC. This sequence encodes CASSSRWTGNNEQFF.

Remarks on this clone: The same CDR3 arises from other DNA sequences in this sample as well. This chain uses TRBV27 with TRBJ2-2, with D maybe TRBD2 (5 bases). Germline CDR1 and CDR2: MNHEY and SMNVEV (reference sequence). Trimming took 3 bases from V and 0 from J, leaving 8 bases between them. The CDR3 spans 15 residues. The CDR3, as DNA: TGTGCCAGCAGTTTGAAGGGAGCGAACACCGGGGAGCTGTTTTTT. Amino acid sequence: CASSLKGANTGELFF.

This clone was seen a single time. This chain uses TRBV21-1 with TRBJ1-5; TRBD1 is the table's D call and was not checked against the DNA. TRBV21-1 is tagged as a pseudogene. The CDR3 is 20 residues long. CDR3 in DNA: TGTGCCAGCAGCAAACGTGACGGGACAGGGTCTCTTTATAGCAATCAGCCCCAGCATTTT. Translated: CASSKRDGTGSLYSNQPQHF.

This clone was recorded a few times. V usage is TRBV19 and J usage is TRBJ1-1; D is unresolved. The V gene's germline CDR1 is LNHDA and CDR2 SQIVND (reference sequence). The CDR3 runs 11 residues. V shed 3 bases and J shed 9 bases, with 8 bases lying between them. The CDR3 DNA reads TGTGCCAGTAGTATCGGTGAGAAAGCTTTCTTT. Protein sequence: CASSIGEKAFF. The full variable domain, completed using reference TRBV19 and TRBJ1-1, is DGGITQSPKYLFRKEGQNVTLSCEQNLNHDAMYWYRQDPGQGLRLIYYSQIVNDFQKGDIAEGYSVSREKKESFPLTVTSAQKNPTAFYLCASSIGEKAFFGQGTRLTVV.

CDR3: CAWKGQGIFQPQHF. DNA of the CDR3: TGTGCCTGGAAAGGACAGGGGATTTTTCAGCCCCAGCATTTT. The chain carries TRBV30 and TRBJ1-5, with 9 bases lining up with TRBD1. CDR3 length: 14 amino acids. The V gene end was trimmed by 4 bases and the J gene end by 6 bases; junction bases not matched to a gene: 7. Germline V gene data show CDR1 as GTSNPN and CDR2 as SVGIG (reference sequence).

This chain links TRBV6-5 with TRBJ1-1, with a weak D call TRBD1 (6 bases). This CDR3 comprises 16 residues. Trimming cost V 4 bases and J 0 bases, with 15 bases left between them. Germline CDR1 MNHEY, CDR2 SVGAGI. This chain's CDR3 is CASSSETGSLNTEAFF. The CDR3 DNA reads TGTGCCAGCAGTTCTGAGACAGGATCCTTGAACACTGAAGCTTTCTTT.

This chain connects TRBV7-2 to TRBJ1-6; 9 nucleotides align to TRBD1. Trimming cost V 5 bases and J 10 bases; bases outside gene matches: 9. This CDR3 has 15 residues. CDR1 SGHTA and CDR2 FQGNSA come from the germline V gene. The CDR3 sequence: CASSKRGQGWSPLHF. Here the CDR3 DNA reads TGTGCCAGCAGCAAAAGGGGACAGGGTTGGTCACCCCTCCACTTT. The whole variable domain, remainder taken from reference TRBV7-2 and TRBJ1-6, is GAGVSQSPSNKVTEKGKDVELRCDPISGHTALYWYRQSLGQGLEFLIYFQGNSAPDKSGLPSDRFSAERTGGSVSTLTIQRTQQEDSAVYLCASSKRGQGWSPLHFGNGTRLTVT.

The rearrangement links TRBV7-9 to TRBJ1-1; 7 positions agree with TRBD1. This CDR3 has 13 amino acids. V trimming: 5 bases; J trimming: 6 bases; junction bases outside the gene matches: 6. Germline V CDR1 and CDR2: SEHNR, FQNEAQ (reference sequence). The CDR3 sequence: CASSPGQVSEAFF. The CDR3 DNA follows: TGTGCCAGCAGCCCCGGACAGGTTTCTGAAGCTTTCTTT.

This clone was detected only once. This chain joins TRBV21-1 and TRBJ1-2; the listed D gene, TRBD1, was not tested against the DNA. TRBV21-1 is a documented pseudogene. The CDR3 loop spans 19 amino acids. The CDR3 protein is CASTNGTGTGGFCLYGYTF. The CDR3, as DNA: TGTGCCAGCACCAATGGGACCGGGACAGGGGGTTTTTGTCTCTATGGCTACACCTTC.

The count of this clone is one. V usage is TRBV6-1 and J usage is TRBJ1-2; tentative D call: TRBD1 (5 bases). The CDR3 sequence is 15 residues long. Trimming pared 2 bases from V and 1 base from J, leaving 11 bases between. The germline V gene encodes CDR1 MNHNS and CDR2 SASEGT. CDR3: CASSESTGGNYGYTF. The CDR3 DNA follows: TGTGCCAGCAGTGAAAGCACAGGTGGTAACTATGGCTACACCTTC.

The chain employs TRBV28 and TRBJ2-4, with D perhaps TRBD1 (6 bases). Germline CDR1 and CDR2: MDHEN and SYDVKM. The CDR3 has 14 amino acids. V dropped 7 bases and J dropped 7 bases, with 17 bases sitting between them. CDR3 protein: CASTSSRDNNIQYF. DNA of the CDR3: TGTGCCAGCACCTCGAGCCGGGACAATAACATTCAGTACTTC.

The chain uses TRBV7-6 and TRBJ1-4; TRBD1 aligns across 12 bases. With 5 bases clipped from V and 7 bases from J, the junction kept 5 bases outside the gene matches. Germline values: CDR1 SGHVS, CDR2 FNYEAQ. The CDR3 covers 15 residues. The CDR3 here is CASSTGTGGSEKLFF. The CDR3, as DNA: TGTGCCAGCAGCACCGGGACAGGGGGCAGTGAAAAACTGTTTTTT.

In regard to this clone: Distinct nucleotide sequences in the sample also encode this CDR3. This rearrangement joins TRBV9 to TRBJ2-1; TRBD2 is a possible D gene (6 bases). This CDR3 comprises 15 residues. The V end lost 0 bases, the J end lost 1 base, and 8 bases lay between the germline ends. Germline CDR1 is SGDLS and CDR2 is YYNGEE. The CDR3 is CASSVAGVSYNEQFF. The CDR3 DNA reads TGTGCCAGCAGCGTAGCGGGGGTTTCCTACAATGAGCAGTTCTTC.

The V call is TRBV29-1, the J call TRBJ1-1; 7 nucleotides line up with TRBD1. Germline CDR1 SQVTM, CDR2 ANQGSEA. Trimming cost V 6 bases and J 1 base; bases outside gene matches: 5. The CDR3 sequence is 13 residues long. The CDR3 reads CSVQGLANTEAFF. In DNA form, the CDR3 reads TGCAGCGTACAGGGGCTGGCGAACACTGAAGCTTTCTTT.

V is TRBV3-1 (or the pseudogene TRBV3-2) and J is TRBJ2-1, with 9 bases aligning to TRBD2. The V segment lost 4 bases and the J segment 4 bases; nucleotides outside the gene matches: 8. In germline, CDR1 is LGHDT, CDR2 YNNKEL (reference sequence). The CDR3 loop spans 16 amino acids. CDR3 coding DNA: TGTGCCAGCAGCCCGTATAGCGGGGGAGCATACAATGAGCAGTTCTTC. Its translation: CASSPYSGGAYNEQFF.

The CDR3, as DNA: TGTGCCAGCAGCGTAGATTCCTCGGGTTTCTATGGCTACACCTTC. It translates to CASSVDSSGFYGYTF. The chain carries TRBV9 and TRBJ1-2; D not certain. The CDR3 consists of 15 residues. Germline V CDR1 and CDR2: SGDLS, YYNGEE. V lost 0 bases and J lost 4, with 13 bases in between.